This TCR beta chain was recovered during a study of T cell responses to AZD1222 COVID-19 vaccine. Here immunoSEQ multiplex PCR was the method, and the copy in TCRdb shows in-frame clones only, minus some. Here the sample spans some 120,000 clones, 80% to 90% being singletons. For this clone: The target antigen is unknown.

Trimming pared 4 bases from V and 4 bases from J, leaving 10 bases between. The CDR3 consists of 13 residues. The germline V gene has CDR1 SGHRS and CDR2 YFSETQ. Findings and limits, study-wide: Clonal diversity was possibly underestimated, and white British individuals and females predominated among donors. Scientists sampled the repertoires only once the peak T cell response had passed.

The gene calls are TRBV5-1 and TRBJ2-3; a weak D match, TRBD1 (5 bases). The TCR originated in an adult in good health. The sequenced sample was peripheral blood, obtained on day 0 of AZD1222 vaccination. CDR3 nucleotides: TGCGCCAGCAGCACTCAGGGCGCAGATACGCAGTATTTT. This translates into CASSTQGADTQYF.